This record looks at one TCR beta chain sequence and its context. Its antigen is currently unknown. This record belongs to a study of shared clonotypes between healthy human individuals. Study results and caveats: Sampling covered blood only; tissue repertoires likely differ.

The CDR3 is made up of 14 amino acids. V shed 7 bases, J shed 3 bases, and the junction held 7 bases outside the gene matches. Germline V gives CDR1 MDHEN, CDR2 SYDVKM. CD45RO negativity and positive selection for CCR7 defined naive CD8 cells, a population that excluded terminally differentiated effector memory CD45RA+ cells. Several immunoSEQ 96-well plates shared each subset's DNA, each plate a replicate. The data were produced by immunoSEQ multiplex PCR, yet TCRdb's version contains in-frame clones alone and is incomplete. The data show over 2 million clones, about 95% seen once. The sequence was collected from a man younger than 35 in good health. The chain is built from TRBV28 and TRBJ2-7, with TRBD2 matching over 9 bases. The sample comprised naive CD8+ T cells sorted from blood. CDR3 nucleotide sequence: TGTGCCAGCAACTTAGGAGCGGGGGGCTACGAGCAGTACTTC. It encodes CASNLGAGGYEQYF.